This TCR beta chain is drawn from a study of blood T cell repertoires in COVID-19. Per the original data handling: Quantification of nucleated cells was approximated via reference gene primer amplification. TCRdb's copy holds only in-frame clones and misses some; the assay was immunoSEQ multiplex PCR. That table supplies the V and J calls and clone size; D and trimming were determined from the DNA. The sample includes 150,000 to 200,000 clones, 89% of them seen just once. Germline trimming cut 6 bases from V and 6 bases from J; bases unmatched to any gene: 1. The CDR3 runs to 13 residues. The germline V gene encodes CDR1 MNHEY and CDR2 SVGAGI. Study members were between roughly 18 and 100 years old and lived in 20 to 30 US regions. Participants' reported clinical history set cohort assignment.

This TCR derives from a woman aged 18 to 35 who had recovered from COVID-19. V gene TRBV6-5 combines with J gene TRBJ1-4, with TRBD1 identical over 10 bases. Sequencing used PBMCs or T cells enriched from blood (not recorded which). The CDR3, as DNA: TGTGCCAGCAGGACAGGGGGCGATGAAAAACTGTTTTTT. It is translated as CASRTGGDEKLFF.